The clone carrying this T cell receptor (beta chain) showed up many times. Its antigen remains unidentified. J lost 8 bases, V lost 5 bases, and 15 bases had no gene match. The CDR3 runs 16 residues. Germline V lookup: CDR1 SGHTA, CDR2 FQGTGA. TCRdb called the 5' RACE reads again in MiXCR, with one record for every CDR3 protein. The repertoire consists of roughly 23,000 distinct CDR3 sequences, with approximately 28% occurring once and the leading ten covering about 2%. Study-wide results and caveats: The larger-cohort validation was restricted to a single TCR beta V-J rearrangement rather than whole repertoires.

This chain links TRBV7-3 with TRBJ2-3; TRBD1 matches 8 bases. Sequencing was performed on tumor-infiltrating naive CD4+ T cells sorted from the breast tumor. The subset: naive CD4+ T cells, CD4+CD45RA+CD25-. The origin of this receptor is a female donor with breast cancer. In DNA form, the CDR3 reads TGTGCCAGCAGCAAATCCGGGACAGGCAAACCCGGTACGCAGTATTTT. Translated: CASSKSGTGKPGTQYF.